A selection of T cell receptor beta chains follows, all from one sample in a study of blood T cell repertoires in COVID-19. Profiled with immunoSEQ multiplex PCR; TCRdb holds only in-frame clones, not every one. The data show 120,000 or so clones, with 88% seen just once and approximately 1% held by the top ten. The sample consisted of peripheral blood. The receptors come from a woman older than 75 with acute or convalescent COVID-19. The CDR3 runs from the conserved cysteine through the conserved F or W. D genes are given only for firm matches. Clone size, where shown, is once, few, many, or a class for clones that have expanded.

-	TRBJ2-6	TRBV3-1/TRBV3-2	-	CASSRLRGRSGANVLTF	TGTGCCAGCAGCCGACTCAGGGGCCGCTCTGGGGCCAACGTCCTGACTTTC
-	TRBJ1-6	TRBV28	TRBD1	CASSIGQGYNSPLHF	TGTGCCAGCAGTATAGGACAGGGCTATAATTCACCCCTCCACTTT
-	TRBJ1-3	TRBV9	TRBD1	CASSPSVTQGVYF	TGTGCCAGCAGTCCTAGTGTAACACAGGGGGTATATTTT
-	TRBJ1-4	TRBV5-4	-	CASSFSATNEKLFF	TGTGCCAGCAGCTTTTCGGCAACTAATGAAAAACTGTTTTTT
-	TRBJ2-3	TRBV6-2/TRBV6-3	TRBD2	CASSYSIGASGTDTQYF	TGTGCCAGCAGTTACTCGATAGGGGCTAGCGGTACAGATACGCAGTATTTT
-	TRBJ2-5	TRBV6-6	-	CASSSPRHRETQYF	TGTGCCAGCAGTTCCCCTCGGCACAGAGAGACCCAGTACTTC
-	TRBJ2-3	TRBV5-1	-	CASSLGPKTSTDTQYF	TGCGCCAGCAGCTTGGGGCCCAAGACTAGCACAGATACGCAGTATTTT
-	TRBJ2-3	TRBV10-3	-	CAIRDTSTDTQYF	TGTGCCATCAGAGACACGAGCACAGATACGCAGTATTTT
-	TRBJ1-6	TRBV7-9	-	CASSLIMGLQNSPLHF	TGTGCCAGCAGCTTAATAATGGGACTGCAGAATTCACCCCTCCACTTT
-	TRBJ2-3	TRBV19	TRBD1	CASSHYGQGAHTDTQYF	TGTGCCAGTAGTCATTACGGACAGGGGGCACACACAGATACGCAGTATTTT
-	TRBJ2-3	TRBV11-2	TRBD1	CASSQSGTGGDTQYF	TGTGCCAGCAGCCAGTCCGGGACAGGGGGAGATACGCAGTATTTT
-	TRBJ1-2	TRBV3-1/TRBV3-2	TRBD1	CASSQPGGAFGYTF	TGTGCCAGCAGCCAACCAGGGGGCGCATTTGGCTACACCTTC
-	TRBJ2-3	TRBV19	-	CASNEDRNLPSTDTQYF	TGTGCCAGTAACGAAGATAGAAACCTACCTAGCACAGATACGCAGTATTTT
-	TRBJ1-6	TRBV9	-	CASSAGQSPPNSPLHF	TGTGCCAGCAGCGCCGGACAGTCACCCCCTAATTCACCCCTCCACTTT
few	TRBJ2-3	TRBV9	-	CASSVAGSRTDTQYF	TGTGCCAGCAGCGTAGCCGGGAGTCGCACAGATACGCAGTATTTT
-	TRBJ1-2	TRBV9	-	CASSVGTALNYGYTF	TGTGCCAGCAGCGTAGGGACAGCGCTTAACTATGGCTACACCTTC
-	TRBJ2-3	TRBV3-1/TRBV3-2	TRBD2	CASSQAGTSGGLSTDTQYF	TGTGCCAGCAGCCAAGCCGGGACTAGCGGGGGGCTGAGCACAGATACGCAGTATTTT
-	TRBJ2-5	TRBV7-3	TRBD2	CASSAGGGAEETQYF	TGTGCCAGCAGCGCGGGCGGGGGGGCGGAAGAGACCCAGTACTTC